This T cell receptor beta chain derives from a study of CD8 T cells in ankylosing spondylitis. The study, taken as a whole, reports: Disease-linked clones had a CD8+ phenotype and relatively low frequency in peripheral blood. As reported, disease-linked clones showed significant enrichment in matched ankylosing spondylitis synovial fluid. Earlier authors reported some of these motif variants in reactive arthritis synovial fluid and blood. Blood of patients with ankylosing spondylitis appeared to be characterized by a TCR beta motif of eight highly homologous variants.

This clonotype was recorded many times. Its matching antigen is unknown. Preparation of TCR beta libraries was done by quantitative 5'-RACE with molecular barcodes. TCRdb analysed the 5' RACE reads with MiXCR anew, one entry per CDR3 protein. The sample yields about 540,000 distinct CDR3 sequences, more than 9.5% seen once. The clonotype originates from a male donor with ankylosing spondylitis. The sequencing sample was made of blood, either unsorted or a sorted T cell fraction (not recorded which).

CDR3 bases: TGCGCCAGCAGCTTCGGGAGCACCGATCAGCCCCAGCATTTT. It codes for CASSFGSTDQPQHF. The chain joins TRBV5-1 to TRBJ1-5; D gene ambiguous. V was cut by 2 bases and J by 5 bases, with 11 bases left in between. The CDR3 contains 14 residues. Germline V lookup: CDR1 SGHRS, CDR2 YFSETQ.